This entry features one T cell receptor (beta chain) sequence. These data are taken from a study of blood T cell repertoires in COVID-19. Study-level background: From the United States, Italy and Spain came samples of acute and convalescent COVID-19. T cells, B-cell-depleted T cells, or PBMCs provided the cDNA or gDNA that served as material.

The Seattle site enrolled patients during active infection and followed them longitudinally. The assay was immunoSEQ multiplex PCR, and TCRdb's table has in-frame clones only and misses some. The sample contains some 300,000 clones, around 90% of which appear only once. Germline CDR1 reads MNHNS; CDR2 reads SASEGT. V gave up 8 bases and J gave up 0 bases, with 11 bases separating them. This CDR3 comprises 14 residues. The chain joins TRBV6-1 to TRBJ1-3; D possibly corresponds to TRBD1 (5 bases). The origin of this receptor is a woman aged 40-49 years with COVID-19, enrolled during active disease. The sequenced material came from peripheral blood. DNA of the CDR3: TGTGCCAGCTTCGGGGGAGGCTCTGGAAACACCATATATTTT. It codes for CASFGGGSGNTIYF.